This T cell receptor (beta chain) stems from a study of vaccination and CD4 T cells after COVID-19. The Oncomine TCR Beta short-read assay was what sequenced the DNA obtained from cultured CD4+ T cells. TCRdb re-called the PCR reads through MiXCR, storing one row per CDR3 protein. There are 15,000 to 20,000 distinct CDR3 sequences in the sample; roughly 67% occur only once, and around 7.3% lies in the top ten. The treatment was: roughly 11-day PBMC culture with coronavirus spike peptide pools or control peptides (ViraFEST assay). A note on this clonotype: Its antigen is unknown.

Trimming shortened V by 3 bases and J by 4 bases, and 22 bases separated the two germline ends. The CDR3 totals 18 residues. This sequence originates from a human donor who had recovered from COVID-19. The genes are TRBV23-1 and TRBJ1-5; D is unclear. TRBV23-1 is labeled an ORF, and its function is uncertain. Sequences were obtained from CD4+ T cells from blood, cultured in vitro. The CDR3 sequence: CASSQRGVGNAENQPQHF. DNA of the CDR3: TGCGCCAGCAGTCAGCGAGGCGTGGGGAATGCCGAAAATCAGCCCCAGCATTTT.